The TCR beta chain under discussion was sequenced for a study of CD8 T cells in ankylosing spondylitis. From the 5' RACE reads, TCRdb called clonotypes with MiXCR, one entry per CDR3 protein. The sample lists around 440,000 distinct CDR3 sequences; roughly 15% were seen once. This clonotype was observed a few times. What it recognizes is unknown. The CDR3 is 16 residues long. Trimming took 4 bases from V and 10 from J; bases not matched to a gene: 15. CDR1 is SEHNR and CDR2 is FQNEAQ in the germline V gene (reference sequence). Findings and caveats of the study: Blood of patients with ankylosing spondylitis appeared to be characterized by a TCR beta motif of several highly homologous variants. Certain motif variants had earlier appeared in reactive arthritis synovial fluid and blood. Significant enrichment of disease-linked clones was reportedly seen in matched ankylosing spondylitis synovial fluid. Relatively scarce in peripheral blood, disease-linked clones were CD8+.

Sequenced input: blood, either unsorted or a sorted T cell fraction (not recorded which). This sequence originates from a male donor with ankylosing spondylitis. The genes are TRBV7-9 and TRBJ2-1, with 8 bases identical to TRBD2. Written as DNA, the CDR3 is TGTGCCAGCAGCTCAAATAGCGGGAAGGCCGAACGGGAGCAGTTCTTC. This encodes CASSSNSGKAEREQFF.